These 15 T cell receptor beta chains originate from one sample sequenced in a study of PD-L1 blockade in urothelial cancer (dated by TCRdb to 2016 to 2017). Libraries came from the immunoSEQ multiplex PCR assay. Sourced from immuneACCESS, this table was stored by TCRdb with only in-frame sequences that have V and J called. A share of the clones is absent; for the studies checked, an unresolved V gene accounts for under half, and the remainder has no known explanation. In all, the sample holds 85,000 to 90,000 clones, and more than 70% of those were seen once. Of the sample, around 0.94% is held by the ten largest clones. The time point label, read with the paper, signifies: pretreatment peripheral blood. The sequences come from PBMCs, collected around atezolizumab (anti-PD-L1) treatment. Receptor source: an elderly woman with urothelial cancer.

V and J are TRBV12-5 and TRBJ2-2; D call uncertain. Trimming pared 4 bases from V and 5 bases from J, leaving 2 bases between. Germline CDR1 is LGHNT and CDR2 is FRNRAP. The length of the CDR3 is 11 residues. In DNA, the CDR3 is TGTGCTAGTGGTTCGACCGGGGAGCTGTTTTTT. Translated, it gives CASGSTGELFF.

This chain's CDR3 is CASRMMGGSGSADTQYF. For the CDR3, the DNA is TGTGCCAGTAGAATGATGGGAGGGAGCGGGAGTGCAGATACGCAGTATTTT. This sequence joins TRBV19 and TRBJ2-3; 8 bases agree with TRBD2. After removal of 6 bases from V and 4 bases from J, the junction contained 15 bases not matched to a gene. The CDR3 spans 17 residues. From germline, CDR1 is LNHDA and CDR2 SQIVND (reference sequence). The whole variable domain, remainder taken from reference TRBV19 and TRBJ2-3, is DGGITQSPKYLFRKEGQNVTLSCEQNLNHDAMYWYRQDPGQGLRLIYYSQIVNDFQKGDIAEGYSVSREKKESFPLTVTSAQKNPTAFYLCASRMMGGSGSADTQYFGPGTRLTVL.

This clone showed up just a few times. The chain combines TRBV2 with TRBJ2-2; TRBD2 agrees at 10 bases. Germline CDR1 SNHLY, CDR2 FYNNEI. V lost 4 bases and J lost 4; bases outside the gene matches: 12. The CDR3 has 18 amino acids. CDR3 region: CASSGVLGSSGSTGELFF. The CDR3 DNA reads TGTGCCAGCAGTGGAGTTCTCGGATCTAGCGGGAGCACCGGGGAGCTGTTTTTT.

In its sample, this clone was seen once. This chain links TRBV6-1 with TRBJ1-1, with 8 bases aligning to TRBD1. V was pared by 8 bases and J by 6 bases, with 11 bases of the junction left unmatched. Germline V gene sequence: CDR1 MNHNS, CDR2 SASEGT. The CDR3 sequence is 14 residues long. In DNA form, the CDR3 reads TGTGCCAGCGGAGGACAGGGTAGGGGCGCTGAAGCTTTCTTT. Its protein is CASGGQGRGAEAFF.

The gene calls are TRBV19 and TRBJ2-1, with 12 bases aligning to TRBD2. The germline CDR1 and CDR2 sequences are LNHDA and SQIVND (reference sequence). The CDR3 covers 17 residues. V lost 3 bases, J lost 7 bases, and 10 bases stayed unmatched. The CDR3 coding sequence is TGTGCCAGTAGTATTTTCGTTGTGACTAGCGGGAGAAATGAGCAGTTCTTC. Protein sequence: CASSIFVVTSGRNEQFF.

The chain recombines TRBV4-1 with TRBJ1-2, with TRBD1 as a possible D gene (5 bases). The CDR3 consists of 16 residues. Trimming shortened V by 1 base and J by 1 base, and 13 bases separated the two germline ends. Looked up from germline, CDR1 is MGHRA and CDR2 is YSYEKL. This chain's CDR3 is CASSQVGQGFNYGYTF. DNA for the CDR3: TGCGCCAGCAGCCAAGTTGGTCAGGGTTTTAACTATGGCTACACCTTC.

The chain has TRBV14 and TRBJ2-2; 7 positions match TRBD2. The CDR3 runs to 18 residues. The V segment lost 4 bases and the J segment 5 bases; nucleotides outside the gene matches: 16. Germline V gene data show CDR1 as SGHDN and CDR2 as FVKESK. The CDR3 here is CASSRTDIAGLGTGELFF. The CDR3 DNA is TGTGCCAGCAGCCGGACGGATATAGCGGGCCTGGGGACCGGGGAGCTGTTTTTT. The entire variable domain, with the rest obtained from reference TRBV14 and TRBJ2-2, is as follows: EAGVTQFPSHSVIEKGQTVTLRCDPISGHDNLYWYRRVMGKEIKFLLHFVKESKQDESGMPNNRFLAERTGGTYSTLKVQPAELEDSGVYFCASSRTDIAGLGTGELFFGEGSRLTVL.

This clone has just one count. The chain links TRBV27 to TRBJ1-1; possible D gene TRBD1, 5 bases. Germline CDR1 MNHEY, CDR2 SMNVEV (reference sequence). V dropped 5 bases and J dropped 5 bases, with 18 bases sitting between them. The CDR3 is 15 residues long. This chain's CDR3 is CASSNSGIGRTEAFF. CDR3 coding DNA: TGTGCCAGCAGTAACTCAGGGATAGGTAGGACTGAAGCTTTCTTT.

V and J are TRBV28 and TRBJ1-2, with D tentatively TRBD1 (6 bases). Germline CDR1 MDHEN, CDR2 SYDVKM. Trimming cost V 3 bases and J 4 bases, with 9 bases left between them. The CDR3 extends over 13 amino acids. This CDR3 is CASSLRGAYGYTF. The CDR3 bases are TGTGCCAGCAGTTTGCGGGGGGCCTATGGCTACACCTTC.

The chain uses TRBV18 and TRBJ2-1, with 11 bases fitting TRBD2. Per the germline V gene, CDR1 is KGHSH and CDR2 is LQKENI. V was pared by 3 bases and J by 8 bases, with 6 bases of the junction left unmatched. The CDR3 runs 15 residues. The CDR3 loop is CASSPPTSGNHEQFF. The CDR3 DNA sequence: TGTGCCAGCTCACCCCCGACTAGCGGGAATCATGAGCAGTTCTTC.

This rearrangement joins TRBV9 to TRBJ1-1; 10 bases are shared with TRBD1. The trim removed 0 bases at V and 5 bases at J, leaving 10 bases unmatched. The CDR3 loop spans 17 amino acids. CDR1 SGDLS and CDR2 YYNGEE come from the germline V gene. The chain's CDR3 is CASSVAGTGVVGTEAFF. The DNA for the CDR3 is TGTGCCAGCAGCGTAGCCGGGACAGGGGTGGTTGGGACTGAAGCTTTCTTT. Full variable domain (rest looked up from reference TRBV9 and TRBJ1-1): DSGVTQTPKHLITATGQRVTLRCSPRSGDLSVYWYQQSLDQGLQFLIQYYNGEERAKGNILERFSAQQFPDLHSELNLSSLELGDSALYFCASSVAGTGVVGTEAFFGQGTRLTVV.

This sequence joins TRBV11-2 and TRBJ2-1; 10 bases are shared with TRBD2. The CDR3 is made up of 15 amino acids. V trimming: 3 bases; J trimming: 10 bases; junction bases outside the gene matches: 9. CDR1 is SGHAT and CDR2 is FQNNGV in the germline V gene. The CDR3 spells CASSFASGSLEEQFF. CDR3 nucleotide sequence: TGTGCCAGCAGCTTCGCTAGCGGGAGTTTGGAAGAGCAGTTCTTC.

The rearrangement joins TRBV4-2 to TRBJ1-4; 7 nucleotides match TRBD1. Losses at the gene ends were 0 bases for V and 7 bases for J; bases not matched to a gene: 8. CDR3 size: 16 residues. Germline lookup yields CDR1 LGHNA and CDR2 YNFKEQ. The CDR3 loop reads CASSQDLGQGGEKLFF. Written as DNA, the CDR3 is TGTGCCAGCAGCCAAGACTTAGGGCAGGGGGGTGAAAAACTGTTTTTT.

DNA for the CDR3: TGTGCCAGCAGTTCGACGGCGGGTGCTAGCACAGATACGCAGTATTTT. Translating gives CASSSTAGASTDTQYF. V gene TRBV27 combines with J gene TRBJ2-3, with D maybe TRBD2 (5 bases). V was shortened by 4 bases and J by 0 bases, with 14 bases between the two germline ends. CDR1 is MNHEY, CDR2 SMNVEV, per germline (reference sequence). This CDR3 region has 16 residues.

Concerning this clone itself: The junction departs from the called germline gene at one end, perhaps through a read error. CDR3 coding DNA: TGTGCCAGCAGTTCCGACGGGACAGGGTCGCTCTTC. As protein: CASSSDGTGSLF. V and J are TRBV27 and TRBJ2-1, with 9 bases matching TRBD1. The CDR3 totals 12 residues. Germline CDR1 is MNHEY and CDR2 is SMNVEV (reference sequence).